This T cell receptor (beta chain) was identified in a study of cytomegalovirus exposure and HLA in healthy donors. Study outcomes and limitations: Reports state that TCR beta sequences accurately predicted most subjects' HLA-A and HLA-B alleles. A later analysis linked a missense variant in DCLRE1C to the trimming of TCR beta V and J genes. Rare TCR sequences dominated, though some public TCRs recurred in many donors.

Likely unrecorded immune exposures existed in these nominally healthy donors. As to this clone: What it binds is not known.

The V end was cut by 0 bases, the J end by 5 bases, with 10 bases between. This CDR3 has 14 residues. Germline-derived CDR1 and CDR2 are MNHNS and SASEGT. Primers for the PCR totalled 60 Vbeta and 13 Jbeta. Profiled with immunoSEQ multiplex PCR; TCRdb holds only in-frame clones, not every one. The sample gives fewer than 250,000 clones, approximately 79% of which show up once; 1.5% to 2% is in the top ten. This sequence was found in a man younger than 30 in good health and CMV-seronegative. The sequenced sample consisted of PBMCs. This chain joins TRBV6-1 and TRBJ2-5, with D perhaps matching TRBD1 (5 bases). CDR3 protein: CASSEAPRVETQYF. The CDR3 DNA sequence: TGTGCCAGCAGTGAAGCGCCCAGGGTTGAGACCCAGTACTTC.